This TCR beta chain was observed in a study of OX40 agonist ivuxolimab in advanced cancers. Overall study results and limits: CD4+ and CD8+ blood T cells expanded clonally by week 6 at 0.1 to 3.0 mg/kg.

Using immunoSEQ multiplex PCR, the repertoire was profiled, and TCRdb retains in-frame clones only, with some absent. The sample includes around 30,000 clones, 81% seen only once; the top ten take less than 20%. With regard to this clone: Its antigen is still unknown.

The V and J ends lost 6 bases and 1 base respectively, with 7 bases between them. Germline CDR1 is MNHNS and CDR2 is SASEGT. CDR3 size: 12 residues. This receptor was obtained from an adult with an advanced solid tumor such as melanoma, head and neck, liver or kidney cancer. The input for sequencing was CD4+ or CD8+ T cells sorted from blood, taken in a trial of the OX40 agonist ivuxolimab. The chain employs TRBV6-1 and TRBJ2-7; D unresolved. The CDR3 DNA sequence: TGTGCCAGCAGCCTCGCATCCTACGAGCAGTACTTC. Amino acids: CASSLASYEQYF.